This T cell receptor beta chain was identified in a study of patients and donors after allogeneic stem cell transplantation. This clonotype was detected only a few times. MiXCR, run by TCRdb on the RT-PCR reads, gives a single entry per CDR3 protein. Here the sample spans 9,000 to 15,000 distinct CDR3 sequences, around 27% being singletons. The CDR3 is 12 amino acids. V was shortened by 5 bases and J by 3 bases, with 6 bases between the two germline ends. The germline V gene has CDR1 SEHNR and CDR2 FQNEAQ (reference sequence). The sequenced sample consisted of blood, either unsorted or a sorted T cell fraction (not recorded which). This sequence was found in a human donor who was either an allogeneic HSCT recipient or a stem cell or donor lymphocyte infusion donor (not recorded which). It is not recorded whose cells these are; they may come from a transplant donor. The chain couples TRBV7-9 to TRBJ2-3; D perhaps matches TRBD2 (5 bases). CDR3 sequence (DNA): TGTGCCAGCAGCCGGGGAACAGATACGCAGTATTTT. The encoded protein is CASSRGTDTQYF.